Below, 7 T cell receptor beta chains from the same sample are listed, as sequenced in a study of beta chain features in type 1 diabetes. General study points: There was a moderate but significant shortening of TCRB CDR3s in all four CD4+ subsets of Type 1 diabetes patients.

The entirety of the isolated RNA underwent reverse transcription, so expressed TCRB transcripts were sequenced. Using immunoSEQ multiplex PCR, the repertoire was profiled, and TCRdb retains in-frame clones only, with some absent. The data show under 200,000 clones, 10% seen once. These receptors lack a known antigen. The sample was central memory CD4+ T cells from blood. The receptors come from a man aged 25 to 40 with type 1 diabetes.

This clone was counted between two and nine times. For the CDR3, the DNA is TGTGCCAGCGGTGGGCAGCTGAACACTGAAGCTTTCTTT. Its protein product is CASGGQLNTEAFF. The rearrangement uses TRBV7-9 and TRBJ1-1; D gene unclear. This CDR3 has 13 amino acids. Germline V gene lookup returns CDR1 SEHNR and CDR2 FQNEAQ (reference sequence). The V end lost 8 bases, the J end lost 0 bases, and 10 bases lay between the germline ends. Full variable domain (rest looked up from reference TRBV7-9 and TRBJ1-1): DTGVSQNPRHKITKRGQNVTFRCDPISEHNRLYWYRQTLGQGPEFLTYFQNEAQLEKSRLLSDRFSAERPKGSFSTLEIQRTEQGDSAMYLCASGGQLNTEAFFGQGTRLTVV.

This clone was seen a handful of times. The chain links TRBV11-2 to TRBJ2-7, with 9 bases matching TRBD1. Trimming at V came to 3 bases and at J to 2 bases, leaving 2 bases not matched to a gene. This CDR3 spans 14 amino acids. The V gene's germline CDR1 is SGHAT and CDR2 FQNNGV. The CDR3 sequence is CASSFGTGTYEQYF. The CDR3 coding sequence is TGTGCCAGCAGCTTCGGGACAGGGACCTACGAGCAGTACTTC.

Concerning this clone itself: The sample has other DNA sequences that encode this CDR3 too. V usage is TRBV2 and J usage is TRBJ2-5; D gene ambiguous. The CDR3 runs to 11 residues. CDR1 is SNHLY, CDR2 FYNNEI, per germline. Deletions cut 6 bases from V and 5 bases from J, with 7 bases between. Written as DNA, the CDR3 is TGTGCCAGCAGCCCGCGGGAGACCCAGTACTTC. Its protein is CASSPRETQYF.

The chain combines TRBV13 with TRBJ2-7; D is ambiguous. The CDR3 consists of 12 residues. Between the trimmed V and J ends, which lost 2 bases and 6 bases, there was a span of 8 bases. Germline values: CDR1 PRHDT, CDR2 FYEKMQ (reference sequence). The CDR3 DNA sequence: TGTGCCAGCAGCTTACTACTATTCGAGCAGTACTTC. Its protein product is CASSLLLFEQYF.

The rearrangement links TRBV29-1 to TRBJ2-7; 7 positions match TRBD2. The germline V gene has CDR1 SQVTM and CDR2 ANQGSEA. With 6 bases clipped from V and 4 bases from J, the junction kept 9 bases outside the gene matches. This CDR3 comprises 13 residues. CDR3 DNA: TGCAGCGTCCGGGAGGTGGGAGGGTACGAGCAGTACTTC. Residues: CSVREVGGYEQYF.

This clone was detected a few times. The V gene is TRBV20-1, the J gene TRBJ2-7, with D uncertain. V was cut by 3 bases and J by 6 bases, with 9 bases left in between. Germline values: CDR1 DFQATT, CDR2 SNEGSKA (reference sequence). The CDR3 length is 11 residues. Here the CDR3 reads CSARRGGEQYF. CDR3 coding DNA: TGCAGTGCTAGGAGAGGTGGCGAGCAGTACTTC.

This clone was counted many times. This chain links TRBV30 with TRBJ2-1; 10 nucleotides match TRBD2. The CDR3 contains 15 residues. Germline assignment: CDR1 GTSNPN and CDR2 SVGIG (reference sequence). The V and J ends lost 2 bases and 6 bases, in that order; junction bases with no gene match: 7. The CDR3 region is CAWSPSGTSVNEQFF. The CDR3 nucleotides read TGTGCCTGGAGTCCTAGCGGGACTAGCGTCAATGAGCAGTTCTTC.